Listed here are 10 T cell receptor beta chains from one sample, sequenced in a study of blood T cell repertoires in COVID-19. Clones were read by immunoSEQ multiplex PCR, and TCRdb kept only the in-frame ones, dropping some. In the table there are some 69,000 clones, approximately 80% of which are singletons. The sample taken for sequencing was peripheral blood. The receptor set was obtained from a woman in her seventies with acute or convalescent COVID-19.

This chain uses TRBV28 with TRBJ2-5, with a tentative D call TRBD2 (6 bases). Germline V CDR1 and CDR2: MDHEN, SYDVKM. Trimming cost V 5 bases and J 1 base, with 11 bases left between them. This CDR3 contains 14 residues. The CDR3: CASSPYGSQETQYF. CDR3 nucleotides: TGTGCCAGCAGTCCTTACGGGAGCCAAGAGACCCAGTACTTC.

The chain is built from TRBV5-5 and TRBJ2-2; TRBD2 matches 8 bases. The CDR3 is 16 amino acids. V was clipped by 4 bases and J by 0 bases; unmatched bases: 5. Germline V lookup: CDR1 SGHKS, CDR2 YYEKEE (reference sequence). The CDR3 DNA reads TGTGCCAGCAGCCCGGGGGGGGCCTCGAACACCGGGGAGCTGTTTTTT. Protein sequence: CASSPGGASNTGELFF.

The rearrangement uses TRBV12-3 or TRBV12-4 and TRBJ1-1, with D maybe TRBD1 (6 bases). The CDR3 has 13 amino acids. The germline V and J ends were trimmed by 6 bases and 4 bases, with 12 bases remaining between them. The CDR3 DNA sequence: TGTGCCAGCAGCAGACACAGGGCCACTGAAGCTTTCTTT. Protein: CASSRHRATEAFF.

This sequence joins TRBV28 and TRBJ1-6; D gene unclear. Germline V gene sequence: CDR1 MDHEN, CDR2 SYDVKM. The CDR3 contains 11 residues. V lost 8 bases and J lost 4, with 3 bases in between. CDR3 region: CASQYNSPLHF. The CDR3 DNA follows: TGTGCCAGCCAATATAATTCACCCCTCCACTTT.

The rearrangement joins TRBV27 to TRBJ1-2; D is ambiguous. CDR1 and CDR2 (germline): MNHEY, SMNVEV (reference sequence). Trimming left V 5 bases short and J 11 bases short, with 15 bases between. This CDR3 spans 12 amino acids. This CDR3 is CASSPGRTQYTF. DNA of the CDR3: TGTGCCAGCAGTCCAGGACGGACTCAGTACACCTTC.

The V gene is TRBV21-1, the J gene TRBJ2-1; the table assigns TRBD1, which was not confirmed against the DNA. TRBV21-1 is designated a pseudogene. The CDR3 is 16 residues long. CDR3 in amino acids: CASSSIFRDRDYEQFF. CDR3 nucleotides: TGTGCCAGCAGCTCAATCTTCCGGGACAGGGACTATGAGCAGTTCTTC.

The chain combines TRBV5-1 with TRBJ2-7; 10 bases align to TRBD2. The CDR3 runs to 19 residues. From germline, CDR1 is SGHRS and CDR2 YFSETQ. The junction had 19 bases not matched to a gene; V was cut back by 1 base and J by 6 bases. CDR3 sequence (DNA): TGCGCCAGCAGCTTGTCCGGACTAGGGCTAGCGGGAGTCACTCGCGAGCAGTACTTC. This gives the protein CASSLSGLGLAGVTREQYF.

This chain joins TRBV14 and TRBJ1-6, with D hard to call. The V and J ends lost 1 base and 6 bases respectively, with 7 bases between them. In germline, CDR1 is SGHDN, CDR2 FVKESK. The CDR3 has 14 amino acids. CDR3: CASSQGRGNSPLHF. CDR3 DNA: TGTGCCAGCAGCCAAGGGCGGGGTAATTCACCCCTCCACTTT.

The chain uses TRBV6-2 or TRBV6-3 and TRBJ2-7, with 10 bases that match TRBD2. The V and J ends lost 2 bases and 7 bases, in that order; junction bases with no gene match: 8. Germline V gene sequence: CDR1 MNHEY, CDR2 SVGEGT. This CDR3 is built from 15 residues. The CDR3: CASSYRAGGPGEQYF. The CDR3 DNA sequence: TGTGCCAGCAGTTACAGAGCGGGAGGGCCTGGTGAGCAGTACTTC.

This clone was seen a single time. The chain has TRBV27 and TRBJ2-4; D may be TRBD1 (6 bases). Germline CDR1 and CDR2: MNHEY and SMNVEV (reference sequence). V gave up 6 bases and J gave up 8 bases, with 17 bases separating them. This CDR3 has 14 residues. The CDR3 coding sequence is TGTGCCAGCAGCCGTACAGGGAATTGGTACATTCAGTACTTC. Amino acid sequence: CASSRTGNWYIQYF.